This is a list of T cell receptor beta chains from one sample in a study of cytomegalovirus exposure and HLA in healthy donors. Only in-frame clones appear in the TCRdb table, and some are missing; sequencing was by immunoSEQ multiplex PCR. This table holds about 98,000 clones, 70% to 90% found once. The sample taken for sequencing was PBMCs. All receptors derive from a woman aged 25 to 39 in good health and CMV-seronegative. Each CDR3 is given with its conserved first and last residue. D genes are given only for firm matches. Rows may omit the clone size; those that give it use once, few, many or a size class.

d_gene: NA
abundance: NA
j_gene: TRBJ2-7
v_gene: TRBV28
CDR3nt: TGTGCCAGCAGTTCGCTTCTATCCCAGGGGGGCGAGCAGTACTTC
CDR3aa: CASSSLLSQGGEQYF

d_gene: TRBD1
abundance: NA
j_gene: TRBJ2-7
v_gene: TRBV7-7
CDR3nt: TGTGCCAGCAGCTTGGACAGGGGGAGCGAGCAGTACTTC
CDR3aa: CASSLDRGSEQYF

d_gene: TRBD1
abundance: NA
j_gene: TRBJ2-5
v_gene: TRBV10-3
CDR3nt: TGTGCCACCGCAGAGGGACAGCAAGAGACCCAGTACTTC
CDR3aa: CATAEGQQETQYF

d_gene: NA
abundance: NA
j_gene: TRBJ2-7
v_gene: TRBV5-3
CDR3nt: TGTGCCAGAAGCTTGGCAGGAGGCCAGCAAACCTACGAGCAGTACTTC
CDR3aa: CARSLAGGQQTYEQYF

d_gene: NA
abundance: NA
j_gene: TRBJ2-2
v_gene: TRBV7-8
CDR3nt: TGTGCCAGCAGCTCCGGACAGAGTACCGGGGAGCTGTTTTTT
CDR3aa: CASSSGQSTGELFF

d_gene: NA
abundance: NA
j_gene: TRBJ1-1
v_gene: TRBV7-2
CDR3nt: TGTGCCAGCAGCTTAGAGGCGCGGTCCGAAGCTTTCTTT
CDR3aa: CASSLEARSEAFF

d_gene: NA
abundance: NA
j_gene: TRBJ1-3
v_gene: TRBV29-1
CDR3nt: TGCAGCGTTGAAGTGAAACAGGGAAACACCATATATTTT
CDR3aa: CSVEVKQGNTIYF

d_gene: NA
abundance: NA
j_gene: TRBJ2-1
v_gene: TRBV5-1
CDR3nt: TGCGCCAGCAGCTTACTCTACTACAATGAGCAGTTCTTC
CDR3aa: CASSLLYYNEQFF

d_gene: NA
abundance: NA
j_gene: TRBJ2-3
v_gene: TRBV27
CDR3nt: TGTGCCAGCAGTTCCAGGGTAACAGATACGCAGTATTTT
CDR3aa: CASSSRVTDTQYF

d_gene: NA
abundance: NA
j_gene: TRBJ2-2
v_gene: TRBV7-2
CDR3nt: TGTGCCAGCAGCTTAGGAGCTAGCGGGGAGCTGTTTTTT
CDR3aa: CASSLGASGELFF

d_gene: TRBD1
abundance: NA
j_gene: TRBJ1-2
v_gene: TRBV11-3
CDR3nt: TGTGCCAGCAGCTTAGCCCCGCGGACAGGGACCACGTCGAACTATGGCTACACCTTC
CDR3aa: CASSLAPRTGTTSNYGYTF

d_gene: TRBD1
abundance: NA
j_gene: TRBJ1-2
v_gene: TRBV2
CDR3nt: TGTGCCAGCAGCCTTTTACAGGGGGCGCAGGGCTACACCTTC
CDR3aa: CASSLLQGAQGYTF

d_gene: TRBD2
abundance: NA
j_gene: TRBJ2-1
v_gene: TRBV27
CDR3nt: TGTGCCAGCAGTTTGGGAGGTTTTGCGGGAGATGCGAACAATGAGCAGTTCTTC
CDR3aa: CASSLGGFAGDANNEQFF

d_gene: NA
abundance: NA
j_gene: TRBJ2-1
v_gene: TRBV5-1
CDR3nt: TGCGCCAGCGGGGCCGGCGGGGTTTCCTACAATGAGCAGTTCTTC
CDR3aa: CASGAGGVSYNEQFF

d_gene: TRBD1
abundance: NA
j_gene: TRBJ2-1
v_gene: TRBV19
CDR3nt: TGTGCCAGTAGTATTGTACGAGGACAGGGTATCCTCAATGAGCAGTTCTTC
CDR3aa: CASSIVRGQGILNEQFF

d_gene: NA
abundance: once
j_gene: TRBJ1-2
v_gene: TRBV28
CDR3nt: TGTGCCAGCAGCCCCCCGGATGCAGCTAGCTATGGCTACACCTTC
CDR3aa: CASSPPDAASYGYTF

d_gene: NA
abundance: NA
j_gene: TRBJ2-2
v_gene: TRBV19
CDR3nt: TGTGCCAGTAGTGCGGGACAGCGAAACACCGGGGAGCTGTTTTTT
CDR3aa: CASSAGQRNTGELFF

d_gene: NA
abundance: NA
j_gene: TRBJ2-7
v_gene: TRBV28
CDR3nt: TGTGCCAGCAGTTCCCCTGGGTCAGGGATAAGTCGAGGAGACGAGCAGTACTTC
CDR3aa: CASSSPGSGISRGDEQYF

d_gene: NA
abundance: NA
j_gene: TRBJ2-2
v_gene: TRBV5-1
CDR3nt: TGCGCCAGCAGCGGTAGCACCGGGGAGCTGTTTTTT
CDR3aa: CASSGSTGELFF

d_gene: TRBD1
abundance: NA
j_gene: TRBJ1-2
v_gene: TRBV11-2
CDR3nt: TGTGCCAGCAGCCCTATGACAGGGCGAGGGGATGGCTACACCTTC
CDR3aa: CASSPMTGRGDGYTF

d_gene: TRBD2
abundance: NA
j_gene: TRBJ2-2
v_gene: TRBV11-3
CDR3nt: TGTGCCAGCAGCGTTGGGAGGGGAAATACCGGGGAGCTGTTTTTT
CDR3aa: CASSVGRGNTGELFF

d_gene: TRBD1
abundance: NA
j_gene: TRBJ1-6
v_gene: TRBV2
CDR3nt: TGTGCCAGCAGGGGCCGCCGGGGACAGGGGCCCCCGGGGCATTCACCCCTCCACTTT
CDR3aa: CASRGRRGQGPPGHSPLHF

d_gene: NA
abundance: NA
j_gene: TRBJ1-3
v_gene: TRBV4-2
CDR3nt: TGTGCCAGCAGCCAAGATGCAGGGATCGGGTACACCATATATTTT
CDR3aa: CASSQDAGIGYTIYF

d_gene: NA
abundance: NA
j_gene: TRBJ1-4
v_gene: TRBV28
CDR3nt: TGTGCCAGCAGTTTAGCACAGGAGGGCTTTAGGGAAAAACTGTTTTTT
CDR3aa: CASSLAQEGFREKLFF

d_gene: TRBD1
abundance: once
j_gene: TRBJ2-4
v_gene: TRBV7-3
CDR3nt: TGTGCCAGCAGCCCGGCAGGGGGAAAAAACATTCAGTACTTC
CDR3aa: CASSPAGGKNIQYF

d_gene: TRBD2
abundance: NA
j_gene: TRBJ2-4
v_gene: TRBV7-2
CDR3nt: TGTGCCAGCAGCTTACCCTTACTAGCGGGAGGGGTGGCCAAAAACATTCAGTACTTC
CDR3aa: CASSLPLLAGGVAKNIQYF

d_gene: NA
abundance: NA
j_gene: TRBJ1-1
v_gene: TRBV6-1
CDR3nt: TGTGCCAGCAGTCCAGTCTTAGAAGCTTTCTTT
CDR3aa: CASSPVLEAFF

d_gene: NA
abundance: NA
j_gene: TRBJ2-7
v_gene: TRBV27
CDR3nt: TGTGCCAGCAGCCTAACACAGGGAGGGGAGCAGTACTTC
CDR3aa: CASSLTQGGEQYF

d_gene: TRBD1
abundance: NA
j_gene: TRBJ1-2
v_gene: TRBV5-1
CDR3nt: TGCGCCAGCAGCTTGGAGGGACAGCTCTCCGATGGCTACACCTTC
CDR3aa: CASSLEGQLSDGYTF

d_gene: NA
abundance: few
j_gene: TRBJ2-7
v_gene: TRBV19
CDR3nt: TGTGCCAGTTCAACACTACAGGCCCATCACGAGCAGTACTTC
CDR3aa: CASSTLQAHHEQYF

d_gene: TRBD1
abundance: few
j_gene: TRBJ1-5
v_gene: TRBV19
CDR3nt: TGTGCCAGTAGCGACCTGGGACAGGCCTATCAGCCCCAGCATTTT
CDR3aa: CASSDLGQAYQPQHF

d_gene: TRBD1
abundance: NA
j_gene: TRBJ1-3
v_gene: TRBV5-1
CDR3nt: TGCGCCAGCAGCAGAGACAGGGGCGGAAACACCATATATTTT
CDR3aa: CASSRDRGGNTIYF

d_gene: TRBD2
abundance: NA
j_gene: TRBJ2-1
v_gene: TRBV7-2
CDR3nt: TGTGCCAGCAGCTTGGGACTAGCGGGAGGGCACAATGAGCAGTTCTTC
CDR3aa: CASSLGLAGGHNEQFF

d_gene: TRBD1
abundance: NA
j_gene: TRBJ1-1
v_gene: TRBV2
CDR3nt: TGTGCCAGCAGTGGACAGGGGCTTGAAGCTTTCTTT
CDR3aa: CASSGQGLEAFF

d_gene: NA
abundance: NA
j_gene: TRBJ1-3
v_gene: TRBV5-4
CDR3nt: TGTGCCAGCAGAGCGACTACCTCTGGAAACACCATATATTTT
CDR3aa: CASRATTSGNTIYF

d_gene: TRBD1
abundance: NA
j_gene: TRBJ2-2
v_gene: TRBV28
CDR3nt: TGTGCCAGCAGCGCAGGGGGAAGCACCGGGGAGCTGTTTTTT
CDR3aa: CASSAGGSTGELFF

d_gene: TRBD2
abundance: NA
j_gene: TRBJ2-7
v_gene: TRBV29-1
CDR3nt: TGCAGCGTTAACTGTCTAGCGGGAGGTCGAGTTTGGGAAAGGGTTTCCTACGAGCAGTACTTC
CDR3aa: CSVNCLAGGRVWERVSYEQYF

d_gene: NA
abundance: NA
j_gene: TRBJ1-4
v_gene: TRBV7-9
CDR3nt: TGTGCCAGCAGCTTTGCGGGACGTGAAAAACTGTTTTTT
CDR3aa: CASSFAGREKLFF

d_gene: TRBD2
abundance: few
j_gene: TRBJ2-7
v_gene: TRBV6-5
CDR3nt: TGTGCCAGCATGGGACTAGCGGATCCCTACGAGCAGTACTTC
CDR3aa: CASMGLADPYEQYF

d_gene: TRBD1
abundance: few
j_gene: TRBJ2-7
v_gene: TRBV11-2
CDR3nt: TGTGCCAGCAGCTTAGGGACAGGGGGCTACGAGCAGTACTTC
CDR3aa: CASSLGTGGYEQYF

d_gene: NA
abundance: NA
j_gene: TRBJ1-2
v_gene: TRBV7-2
CDR3nt: TGTGCCAGCAGCTTGAACCGCGGCTATGGCTACACCTTC
CDR3aa: CASSLNRGYGYTF

d_gene: TRBD2
abundance: NA
j_gene: TRBJ2-5
v_gene: TRBV10-2
CDR3nt: TGCGCCAGCATCGAGACTAGCGGTCTAGAGACCCAGTACTTC
CDR3aa: CASIETSGLETQYF

d_gene: NA
abundance: NA
j_gene: TRBJ2-3
v_gene: TRBV7-2
CDR3nt: TGTGCCAGCTCCCCCCTAGGGGATCCCTTGCCACCTAGCACAGATACGCAGTATTTT
CDR3aa: CASSPLGDPLPPSTDTQYF

d_gene: NA
abundance: NA
j_gene: TRBJ2-7
v_gene: TRBV4-1
CDR3nt: TGCGCCAGCAGCCAATTTCTACCCCTTCGCCAGGGAAAGTACGAGCAGTACTTC
CDR3aa: CASSQFLPLRQGKYEQYF

d_gene: TRBD1
abundance: NA
j_gene: TRBJ2-1
v_gene: TRBV6-5
CDR3nt: TGTGCCAGCAGTGGGGACAGCTACGAGCAGTTCTTC
CDR3aa: CASSGDSYEQFF

d_gene: NA
abundance: NA
j_gene: TRBJ2-5
v_gene: TRBV5-1
CDR3nt: TGCGCCAGCAGCTCCAACTCGCGGTCCTTGGAGACCCAGTACTTC
CDR3aa: CASSSNSRSLETQYF

d_gene: TRBD1
abundance: NA
j_gene: TRBJ2-4
v_gene: TRBV19
CDR3nt: TGTGCCAGTAGTTGGAGGGACAGGGGGGACGGAGCCAAAAACATTCAGTACTTC
CDR3aa: CASSWRDRGDGAKNIQYF

d_gene: TRBD1
abundance: NA
j_gene: TRBJ1-6
v_gene: TRBV5-6
CDR3nt: TGTGCCAGCAGCTTGTTCGACAGGGGCCTTAATTCACCCCTCCACTTT
CDR3aa: CASSLFDRGLNSPLHF

d_gene: NA
abundance: NA
j_gene: TRBJ1-1
v_gene: TRBV10-2
CDR3nt: TGCGCCAGCAGTGAGGACAGGTTGGTGCAGGCTGAAGCTTTCTTT
CDR3aa: CASSEDRLVQAEAFF

d_gene: TRBD2
abundance: NA
j_gene: TRBJ2-1
v_gene: TRBV13
CDR3nt: TGTGCCAGCAGCTTCGGGACTAGCGGGAGTAATGAGCAGTTCTTC
CDR3aa: CASSFGTSGSNEQFF

d_gene: NA
abundance: NA
j_gene: TRBJ2-1
v_gene: TRBV30
CDR3nt: TGTGCCTGGAGTTCGACTGACCCGTACAATGAGCAGTTCTTC
CDR3aa: CAWSSTDPYNEQFF

d_gene: TRBD1
abundance: NA
j_gene: TRBJ1-2
v_gene: TRBV6-1
CDR3nt: TGTGCCAGCAGTTTTGGACAGGAGAGATCCTATGGCTACACCTTC
CDR3aa: CASSFGQERSYGYTF

d_gene: NA
abundance: NA
j_gene: TRBJ1-4
v_gene: TRBV29-1
CDR3nt: TGCAGCGTTGGGCCAGGTACTAATGAAAAACTGTTTTTT
CDR3aa: CSVGPGTNEKLFF

d_gene: NA
abundance: NA
j_gene: TRBJ2-1
v_gene: TRBV6-1
CDR3nt: TGTGCCACCACTAGGGCAGGGGGGCACAATGAGCAGTTCTTC
CDR3aa: CATTRAGGHNEQFF

d_gene: TRBD1
abundance: NA
j_gene: TRBJ1-4
v_gene: TRBV5-4
CDR3nt: TGTGCCAGCAGCTTGGAGACAGGGGGCGAGGAAAAACTGTTTTTT
CDR3aa: CASSLETGGEEKLFF

d_gene: NA
abundance: NA
j_gene: TRBJ2-1
v_gene: TRBV7-2
CDR3nt: TGTGCCAGCAGCCGGCGCGGCGGGCAGTTCTTC
CDR3aa: CASSRRGGQFF

d_gene: TRBD1
abundance: NA
j_gene: TRBJ1-1
v_gene: TRBV18
CDR3nt: TGTGCCAGCTCCCGGACAGGGTTTGAGGACACTGAAGCTTTCTTT
CDR3aa: CASSRTGFEDTEAFF